This is a list of T cell receptor beta chains from one sample in a study of blood T cell repertoires in COVID-19. Clones were read by immunoSEQ multiplex PCR, and TCRdb kept only the in-frame ones, dropping some. The table lists 20,000 to 30,000 clones, approximately 80% of them singletons. The specimen was peripheral blood. The receptors were gathered from a woman in her 70s with COVID-19, enrolled during active disease. CDR3s include the opening cysteine and the closing phenylalanine or tryptophan. Fields, in order: J gene, clone size, D gene, V gene, CDR3 length, CDR3 protein, CDR3 DNA. The D gene is left open where the match is weak. Size tells how often a clone was seen (once, few, many) or the class of an expanded clone, and some rows leave it out.

TRBJ1-5 | . | . | TRBV12-5 | 14 | CASGLGTDYQPQHF | TGTGCTAGTGGTTTGGGGACAGACTATCAGCCCCAGCATTTT
TRBJ2-1 | once | . | TRBV3-1/TRBV3-2 | 12 | CASSQDPGLQFF | TGTGCCAGCAGCCAAGATCCGGGACTGCAGTTCTTC
TRBJ1-1 | few | . | TRBV5-1 | 14 | CASSLVEGGAEAFF | TGCGCCAGCAGCTTGGTGGAAGGAGGGGCTGAAGCTTTCTTT
TRBJ2-7 | . | TRBD2 | TRBV5-1 | 17 | CASSLGGTSGPSYEQYF | TGCGCCAGCAGCTTGGGAGGGACTAGCGGACCATCCTACGAGCAGTACTTC
TRBJ1-5 | once | . | TRBV2 | 13 | CASRDDNNQPQHF | TGTGCCAGCAGGGATGACAACAATCAGCCCCAGCATTTT
TRBJ2-2 | . | . | TRBV24-1 | 14 | CATSDGSSAGELFF | TGTGCCACCAGTGACGGGAGTAGCGCCGGGGAGCTGTTTTTT
TRBJ1-5 | . | . | TRBV3-1/TRBV3-2 | 15 | CASSQDRSSNQPQHF | TGTGCCAGCAGCCAAGACAGGTCTAGCAATCAGCCCCAGCATTTT
TRBJ2-3 | once | TRBD2 | TRBV29-1 | 14 | CSVASGRGANTQYF | TGCAGCGTTGCTAGCGGGAGGGGGGCTAATACGCAGTATTTT
TRBJ1-1 | . | . | TRBV3-1/TRBV3-2 | 14 | CASSPDLENTEAFF | TGTGCCAGCAGCCCTGACTTGGAGAACACTGAAGCTTTCTTT
TRBJ2-7 | . | . | TRBV6-6 | 13 | CASSLYSSYEQYF | TGTGCCAGCAGTTTGTACAGTTCCTACGAGCAGTACTTC
TRBJ1-2 | . | . | TRBV7-2 | 14 | CASSFDTGIGGYTF | TGTGCCAGCAGCTTTGATACAGGGATTGGTGGCTACACCTTC
TRBJ2-7 | . | . | TRBV29-1 | 13 | CSVVQGRGYEQYF | TGCAGCGTTGTTCAGGGGAGAGGTTACGAGCAGTACTTC
TRBJ2-3 | . | . | TRBV15 | 15 | CATSRGAISTDTQYF | TGTGCCACCAGCAGAGGGGCTATTAGCACAGATACGCAGTATTTT
TRBJ2-3 | . | TRBD1 | TRBV9 | 15 | CASSEGTGYTDTQYF | TGTGCCAGCAGCGAGGGGACAGGGTACACAGATACGCAGTATTTT
TRBJ2-1 | . | . | TRBV12-3/TRBV12-4 | 11 | CAGKGMGEQFF | TGTGCCGGCAAGGGGATGGGAGAGCAGTTCTTC
TRBJ1-3 | . | . | TRBV28 | 15 | CASSPSTGTGNTIYF | TGTGCCAGCAGCCCATCAACAGGTACTGGAAACACCATATATTTT
TRBJ1-6 | few | . | TRBV6-2/TRBV6-3 | 12 | CASSLGSWALHF | TGTGCCAGCAGTCTTGGGAGTTGGGCCCTCCACTTT
TRBJ2-7 | . | . | TRBV11-2 | 13 | CASSLGQASEQYF | TGTGCCAGCAGCTTAGGGCAGGCTTCCGAGCAGTACTTC
TRBJ1-5 | . | . | TRBV2 | 13 | CASSEDSGQPQHF | TGTGCCAGCAGTGAAGATTCGGGGCAGCCCCAGCATTTT
TRBJ1-4 | . | . | TRBV2 | 13 | CASKTAFNEKLFF | TGTGCCAGCAAGACAGCCTTTAATGAAAAACTGTTTTTT
TRBJ1-4 | . | . | TRBV9 | 13 | CASSPRGREKLFF | TGTGCCAGCAGCCCACGGGGTAGAGAAAAACTGTTTTTT
TRBJ2-2 | . | TRBD1 | TRBV18 | 16 | CASSPGTGATTGELFF | TGTGCCAGCTCACCAGGGACAGGGGCCACTACCGGGGAGCTGTTTTTT
TRBJ1-2 | . | . | TRBV27 | 14 | CASSLNYQGHGYTF | TGTGCCAGCAGTTTAAATTATCAGGGTCATGGCTACACCTTC
TRBJ2-1 | . | . | TRBV7-3 | 15 | CASSPMGGANNEQFF | TGTGCCAGCAGCCCCATGGGGGGGGCAAACAATGAGCAGTTCTTC
TRBJ2-5 | . | . | TRBV10-3 | 15 | CAISESADSGETQYF | TGTGCCATCAGTGAGTCGGCAGATTCCGGGGAGACCCAGTACTTC
TRBJ1-5 | . | . | TRBV19 | 14 | CASSSTWAGGSQHF | TGTGCCAGTAGTTCAACATGGGCAGGAGGTTCCCAGCATTTT
TRBJ2-1 | . | TRBD1 | TRBV7-9 | 17 | CASSLPSTGGLKNEQFF | TGTGCCAGCAGCCTACCTTCGACAGGGGGCCTTAAGAATGAGCAGTTCTTC
TRBJ2-3 | . | . | TRBV14 | 17 | CASSQDSARVVTDTQYF | TGTGCCAGCAGCCAAGATTCTGCCAGGGTGGTCACAGATACGCAGTATTTT
TRBJ1-1 | few | . | TRBV2 | 14 | CASSAGLGNTEAFF | TGTGCCAGCAGTGCAGGGCTTGGGAACACTGAAGCTTTCTTT
TRBJ2-5 | once | TRBD1 | TRBV5-1 | 15 | CASSGFGTGGETQYF | TGCGCCAGCAGCGGCTTCGGGACAGGGGGAGAGACCCAGTACTTC
TRBJ1-1 | . | TRBD1 | TRBV4-2 | 14 | CASSADRGRAEAFF | TGTGCCAGCAGCGCGGACAGGGGGAGGGCTGAAGCTTTCTTT
TRBJ2-7 | few | TRBD1 | TRBV2 | 15 | CASSEFGTGIYEQYF | TGTGCCAGCAGTGAATTCGGGACAGGGATCTACGAGCAGTACTTC
TRBJ1-1 | . | . | TRBV15 | 15 | CATSSRSGEGAEAFF | TGTGCCACCAGCAGCCGGAGCGGGGAAGGGGCTGAAGCTTTCTTT
TRBJ1-2 | . | . | TRBV3-1/TRBV3-2 | 13 | CASSQGGAYGYTF | TGTGCCAGCAGCCAAGGTGGGGCCTATGGCTACACCTTC
TRBJ2-2 | few | . | TRBV24-1 | 14 | CATSDYLRTGELFF | TGTGCCACCAGTGATTACCTGAGAACCGGGGAGCTGTTTTTT
TRBJ2-2 | . | . | TRBV7-9 | 14 | CASSDGRGAGELFF | TGTGCCAGCAGCGATGGCCGCGGGGCCGGGGAGCTGTTTTTT
TRBJ1-3 | . | . | TRBV7-9 | 16 | CASSHTGLSSGNTIYF | TGTGCCAGCAGCCACACAGGGCTGAGCTCTGGAAACACCATATATTTT
TRBJ2-7 | . | . | TRBV7-9 | 12 | CASSLGLDEQYF | TGTGCCAGCAGCTTGGGTCTAGACGAGCAGTACTTC
TRBJ1-2 | . | . | TRBV7-2 | 12 | CASSFQNYGYTF | TGTGCCAGCAGCTTCCAGAACTATGGCTACACCTTC
TRBJ2-7 | . | TRBD1 | TRBV11-2 | 15 | CASRRGGQGTGEQYF | TGTGCCAGCAGGAGGGGGGGACAGGGGACCGGCGAGCAGTACTTC
TRBJ1-1 | . | TRBD1 | TRBV24-1 | 14 | CATSAGQGNTEAFF | TGTGCCACCAGTGCAGGACAGGGGAACACTGAAGCTTTCTTT
TRBJ2-7 | . | TRBD1 | TRBV18 | 15 | CASSPRDRGQYEQYF | TGTGCCAGCTCACCACGGGACAGGGGGCAGTACGAGCAGTACTTC
TRBJ1-2 | . | . | TRBV11-2 | 12 | CASSLGGYGYTF | TGTGCCAGCAGCTTGGGCGGGTATGGCTACACCTTC
TRBJ1-2 | . | . | TRBV18 | 15 | CASSSDSTFPYGYTF | TGTGCCAGCTCCTCGGACAGCACTTTTCCGTATGGCTACACCTTC
TRBJ2-1 | . | . | TRBV5-4 | 15 | CASSLLTGPFNEQFF | TGTGCCAGCAGCTTGCTGACAGGCCCGTTCAATGAGCAGTTCTTC
TRBJ2-1 | . | . | TRBV10-3 | 14 | CAISARAGENEQFF | TGTGCCATCAGTGCCCGGGCAGGGGAAAATGAGCAGTTCTTC
TRBJ2-3 | . | . | TRBV6-1 | 16 | CASSEYRVGPTDTQYF | TGTGCCAGCAGTGAATACAGGGTTGGGCCGACAGATACGCAGTATTTT
TRBJ2-5 | . | TRBD2 | TRBV19 | 16 | CASSSSSGRARETQYF | TGTGCCAGTAGTTCTTCTAGCGGGAGGGCCAGAGAGACCCAGTACTTC
TRBJ2-7 | . | . | TRBV7-2 | 14 | CASSLSRPQGEQYF | TGTGCCAGCAGCTTAAGCCGGCCTCAGGGCGAGCAGTACTTC
TRBJ2-5 | . | TRBD1 | TRBV29-1 | 13 | CSVGAGGGETQYF | TGCAGCGTTGGGGCAGGGGGCGGTGAGACCCAGTACTTC
TRBJ2-1 | once | TRBD2 | TRBV9 | 16 | CASSVRVSSGYNEQFF | TGTGCCAGCAGCGTACGGGTGAGTAGCGGGTACAATGAGCAGTTCTTC